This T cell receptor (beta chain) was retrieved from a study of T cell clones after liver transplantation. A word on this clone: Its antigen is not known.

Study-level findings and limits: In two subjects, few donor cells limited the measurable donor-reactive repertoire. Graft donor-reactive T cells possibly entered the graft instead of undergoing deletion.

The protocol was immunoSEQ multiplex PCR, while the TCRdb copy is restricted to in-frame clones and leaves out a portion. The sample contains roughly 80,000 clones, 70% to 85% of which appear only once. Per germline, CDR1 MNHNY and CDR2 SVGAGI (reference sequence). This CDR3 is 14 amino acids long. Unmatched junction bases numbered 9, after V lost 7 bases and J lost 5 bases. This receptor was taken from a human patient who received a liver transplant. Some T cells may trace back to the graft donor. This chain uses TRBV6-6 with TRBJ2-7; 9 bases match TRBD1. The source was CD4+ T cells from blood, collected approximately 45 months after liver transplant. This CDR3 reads CASTDSGQGHEQYF. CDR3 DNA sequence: TGTGCCAGCACCGACTCGGGACAGGGCCACGAGCAGTACTTC.